A single sample is the source of the 25 T cell receptor beta chains below, sequenced in a study of T cell clonotyping in hematopoietic cell transplantation. The assay was immunoSEQ multiplex PCR, and TCRdb's table has in-frame clones only and misses some. The repertoire holds under 9,500 clones, with about 80% as singletons. Sequences were derived from peripheral blood mononuclear cells, sampled 180 days after allogeneic stem cell transplant. These TCRs come from a female patient in her forties or fifties who had an allogeneic stem cell transplant from a related donor, so the T cells may come from the graft donor. Some clones in this sample may be carry-over from other donors' samples.

The rearrangement joins TRBV7-2 to TRBJ2-3, with D tentatively TRBD2 (7 bases). Per germline, CDR1 SGHTA and CDR2 FQGNSA. This CDR3 comprises 15 residues. The germline V and J ends were trimmed by 0 bases and 5 bases, with 12 bases remaining between them. CDR3 DNA: TGTGCCAGCAGCTTAGCGGGGGGGCGAGTAGATACGCAGTATTTT. The encoded protein is CASSLAGGRVDTQYF.

The chain carries TRBV13 and TRBJ1-6; the match to TRBD1 covers 8 bases. Germline CDR1 PRHDT, CDR2 FYEKMQ (reference sequence). V lost 5 bases and J lost 6; bases outside the gene matches: 6. The CDR3 contains 15 residues. Here the CDR3 reads CASSPYGQGNSPLHF. CDR3 DNA: TGTGCCAGCAGCCCATACGGACAGGGTAATTCACCCCTCCACTTT.

This chain joins TRBV5-4 and TRBJ1-6; D gene uncertain. Germline V gene lookup returns CDR1 SGHNT and CDR2 YYREEE (reference sequence). V shed 0 bases and J shed 10 bases, with 8 bases lying between them. The CDR3 length is 13 residues. CDR3 residues: CASSLVGNSPLHF. Here the CDR3 DNA reads TGTGCCAGCAGCTTGGTCGGTAACTCACCCCTCCACTTT. Drawing the rest from reference TRBV5-4 and TRBJ1-6, the complete variable domain is ETGVTQSPTHLIKTRGQQVTLRCSSQSGHNTVSWYQQALGQGPQFIFQYYREEENGRGNFPPRFSGLQFPNYSSELNVNALELDDSALYLCASSLVGNSPLHFGNGTRLTVT.

A single count supports this clone. The chain combines TRBV12-5 with TRBJ1-1; 8 nucleotides agree with TRBD1. Per the germline V gene, CDR1 is LGHNT and CDR2 is FRNRAP. V was pared by 1 base and J by 3 bases, with 4 bases of the junction left unmatched. CDR3 length equals 15 residues. CDR3 DNA sequence: TGTGCTAGTGGTTTGGCCACAGGGGGAGACACTGAAGCTTTCTTT. This gives the protein CASGLATGGDTEAFF.

The rearrangement joins TRBV7-6 to TRBJ1-2; D is unresolved. CDR3 length: 15 residues. V gave up 2 bases and J gave up 0 bases, with 10 bases separating them. Germline CDR1 is SGHVS and CDR2 is FNYEAQ. The CDR3 loop reads CASSLSARPNYGYTF. Written as DNA, the CDR3 is TGTGCCAGCAGCTTAAGCGCGAGGCCTAACTATGGCTACACCTTC.

The chain is built from TRBV10-1 and TRBJ2-1; 7 nucleotides match TRBD2. Germline assignment: CDR1 WNHNN and CDR2 SYGVQD (reference sequence). CDR3 length equals 16 residues. J gave up 4 bases and V 0 bases, and 6 bases lay outside the gene matches. In nucleotides, the CDR3 is TGCGCCAGCAGTGAGTCGTCCAGCGGGGTTTACAATGAGCAGTTCTTC. Residues: CASSESSSGVYNEQFF.

In its sample, this clone ranks as large. The chain recombines TRBV7-2 with TRBJ2-2; the match to TRBD1 covers 10 bases. The V segment lost 1 base and the J segment 7 bases; nucleotides outside the gene matches: 12. The CDR3 is made up of 18 amino acids. From germline, CDR1 is SGHTA and CDR2 FQGNSA. CDR3 nucleotide sequence: TGTGCCAGCAGCTTAGTACCAACCCGGGACAGGGGTAACGGGGAGCTGTTTTTT. This gives the protein CASSLVPTRDRGNGELFF.

The chain links TRBV29-1 to TRBJ2-3, with 7 bases that match TRBD1. CDR3 length: 13 residues. Trimming cost V 4 bases and J 1 base; bases outside gene matches: 2. The V gene's germline CDR1 is SQVTM and CDR2 ANQGSEA. The CDR3 nucleotides are TGCAGCGTTGTTGGGACAGGCACAGATACGCAGTATTTT. Translation gives CSVVGTGTDTQYF.

V is TRBV7-2 and J is TRBJ2-7; 8 nucleotides align to TRBD2. V was pared by 5 bases and J by 4 bases, with 4 bases of the junction left unmatched. This CDR3 is built from 13 residues. Germline V gene data show CDR1 as SGHTA and CDR2 as FQGNSA. CDR3 sequence (DNA): TGTGCCAGCAGCAAAATAGCGGGGTACGAGCAGTACTTC. Its translation is CASSKIAGYEQYF.

This rearrangement joins TRBV5-1 to TRBJ2-7, with TRBD1 as a possible D gene (5 bases). CDR3 size: 13 residues. With 4 bases removed from V and 5 bases from J, the gap between germline ends came to 13 bases. Germline V gene lookup returns CDR1 SGHRS and CDR2 YFSETQ. The CDR3 DNA reads as TGCGCCAGCAGCCCCCCAGGGTCCGACGAGCAGTACTTC. This translates into CASSPPGSDEQYF.

The genes are TRBV7-8 and TRBJ2-7; possible D gene TRBD2, 6 bases. The V gene lost 1 base and the J gene lost 6 bases, with 10 bases spanning the gap. The CDR3 totals 13 residues. Germline assignment: CDR1 SGHVS and CDR2 FQNEAQ. The CDR3 here is CASSLVRRVEQYF. As DNA, the CDR3 is TGTGCCAGCAGCTTAGTCCGGAGGGTCGAGCAGTACTTC.

A single count supports this clone. V usage is TRBV5-8 and J usage is TRBJ1-6; TRBD1 might be the D (5 bases). CDR1 and CDR2 from the germline V gene are SGHTS and YDEGEE. The CDR3 length is 15 residues. Trimming shortened V by 3 bases and J by 7 bases, and 14 bases separated the two germline ends. The chain's CDR3 is CASSSMRGSNSPLHF. DNA for the CDR3: TGTGCCAGCAGCTCGATGAGGGGATCCAATTCACCCCTCCACTTT.

The chain carries TRBV28 and TRBJ1-5; D is ambiguous. V was clipped by 4 bases and J by 0 bases, with 22 bases between them. Germline CDR1 is MDHEN and CDR2 is SYDVKM. This CDR3 is built from 19 residues. CDR3 nucleotides: TGTGCCAGCAGTTCTTCCTCCAGTCTTTCCGTCTATAGCAATCAGCCCCAGCATTTT. This sequence encodes CASSSSSSLSVYSNQPQHF.

This sequence joins TRBV7-2 and TRBJ2-1; possibly TRBD1 or TRBD2 for D (6 bases each). V was trimmed by 1 base and J by 5 bases, leaving 18 bases between them. The CDR3 length is 17 residues. Germline loops: CDR1 SGHTA, CDR2 FQGNSA. CDR3 in amino acids: CASSLVGYRAGNNEQFF. CDR3 DNA: TGTGCCAGCAGCTTAGTAGGGTACAGGGCGGGGAACAATGAGCAGTTCTTC.

The chain joins TRBV30 to TRBJ1-1; 8 bases match TRBD1. The germline V gene encodes CDR1 GTSNPN and CDR2 SVGIG (reference sequence). J gave up 4 bases and V 0 bases, and 1 base lay outside the gene matches. This CDR3 comprises 13 residues. The DNA of the CDR3 is TGTGCCTGGAGTGTAGACAGGGGCACTGAAGCTTTCTTT. Translation: CAWSVDRGTEAFF.

V and J are TRBV4-2 and TRBJ1-2; D gene uncertain. Germline lookup yields CDR1 LGHNA and CDR2 YNFKEQ. V was trimmed by 1 base and J by 2 bases, leaving 5 bases between them. The length of the CDR3 is 13 residues. The CDR3 here is CASSQVGNYGYTF. In DNA form, the CDR3 reads TGTGCCAGCAGCCAAGTTGGGAACTATGGCTACACCTTC.

J is TRBJ1-5 and V is TRBV2; D not resolved. The CDR3 has 14 residues. Trimming took 3 bases from V and 0 from J, leaving 6 bases between them. The germline CDR1 and CDR2 sequences are SNHLY and FYNNEI. The CDR3 loop reads CASSDTNSNQPQHF. The CDR3 DNA is TGTGCCAGCAGTGATACAAATAGCAATCAGCCCCAGCATTTT.

The chain combines TRBV6-1 with TRBJ1-5; D gene unclear. Germline CDR1 MNHNS, CDR2 SASEGT. The CDR3 runs 13 residues. Trimming stripped 8 bases from V and 6 bases from J, with 14 bases between. CDR3 in DNA: TGTGCCAGCCGGGGTGATGTGGGTCAGCCCCAGCATTTT. Translated, it gives CASRGDVGQPQHF.

The chain couples TRBV2 to TRBJ2-7; weak D call: TRBD1 (6 bases). The CDR3 is 15 amino acids. Germline V gives CDR1 SNHLY, CDR2 FYNNEI. Between the trimmed V and J ends, which lost 7 bases and 5 bases, there was a span of 21 bases. The CDR3 spells CASTATGPAINEQYF. The CDR3 region has the DNA TGTGCCAGCACTGCCACAGGGCCCGCAATCAACGAGCAGTACTTC.

The J gene is TRBJ1-6, the V gene TRBV5-1, with TRBD1 as a possible D gene (6 bases). Trimming pared 3 bases from V and 9 bases from J, leaving 16 bases between. Looked up from germline, CDR1 is SGHRS and CDR2 is YFSETQ. CDR3 length: 15 amino acids. CDR3 sequence (DNA): TGCGCCAGCAGCTACGACAGGCTAGAGGGTTCACCCCTCCACTTT. Translated: CASSYDRLEGSPLHF.

This chain uses TRBV20-1 with TRBJ1-2; D is undetermined. The CDR3 consists of 11 residues. The germline CDR1 and CDR2 sequences are DFQATT and SNEGSKA (reference sequence). The ends were cut back, 7 bases at V and 4 bases at J, with 10 bases in the middle. The CDR3 nucleotides are TGCAGTGGTGGCAGCTCCTATGGCTACACCTTC. Translated: CSGGSSYGYTF.

This clone was detected a few times. V and J are TRBV2 and TRBJ1-1; possible D gene TRBD1, 5 bases. The CDR3 spans 17 residues. V was trimmed by 4 bases and J by 0 bases, leaving 18 bases between them. Germline V lookup: CDR1 SNHLY, CDR2 FYNNEI. DNA of the CDR3: TGTGCCAGCAGTGCCCGAGGGGTTACCGCCGTGAACACTGAAGCTTTCTTT. The encoded protein is CASSARGVTAVNTEAFF.

The chain joins TRBV4-2 to TRBJ1-1, with D possibly matching TRBD1 (6 bases). The CDR3 loop spans 13 amino acids. Deletions cut 0 bases from V and 10 bases from J, with 12 bases between. Germline-derived CDR1 and CDR2 are LGHNA and YNFKEQ. CDR3 sequence reads: CASSQDLGGGAFF. In nucleotides, the CDR3 is TGTGCCAGCAGCCAAGATTTGGGAGGGGGAGCTTTCTTT.

This clone showed up just once. The rearrangement joins TRBV11-3 to TRBJ2-1; no clear D gene. The germline V gene has CDR1 SGHNT and CDR2 YENEEA. CDR3 size: 14 residues. V lost 0 bases and J 3 bases, leaving 6 bases between the germline ends. The CDR3 is CASSLDSRYNEQFF. CDR3 nucleotides: TGTGCCAGCAGCTTAGATTCCCGCTACAATGAGCAGTTCTTC. The variable domain in full, completed from reference TRBV11-3 and TRBJ2-1, reads EAGVVQSPRYKIIEKKQPVAFWCNPISGHNTLYWYLQNLGQGPELLIRYENEEAVDDSQLPKDRFSAERLKGVDSTLKIQPAELGDSAVYLCASSLDSRYNEQFFGPGTRLTVL.

This rearrangement joins TRBV28 to TRBJ1-5, with 7 nucleotides matching TRBD1. V was pared by 5 bases and J by 6 bases, with 10 bases of the junction left unmatched. The germline gives CDR1 MDHEN, CDR2 SYDVKM. The CDR3 is made up of 15 amino acids. The CDR3 bases are TGTGCCAGCAGTATGGAAGACAGGGTCCGTCAGCCCCAGCATTTT. As protein: CASSMEDRVRQPQHF.